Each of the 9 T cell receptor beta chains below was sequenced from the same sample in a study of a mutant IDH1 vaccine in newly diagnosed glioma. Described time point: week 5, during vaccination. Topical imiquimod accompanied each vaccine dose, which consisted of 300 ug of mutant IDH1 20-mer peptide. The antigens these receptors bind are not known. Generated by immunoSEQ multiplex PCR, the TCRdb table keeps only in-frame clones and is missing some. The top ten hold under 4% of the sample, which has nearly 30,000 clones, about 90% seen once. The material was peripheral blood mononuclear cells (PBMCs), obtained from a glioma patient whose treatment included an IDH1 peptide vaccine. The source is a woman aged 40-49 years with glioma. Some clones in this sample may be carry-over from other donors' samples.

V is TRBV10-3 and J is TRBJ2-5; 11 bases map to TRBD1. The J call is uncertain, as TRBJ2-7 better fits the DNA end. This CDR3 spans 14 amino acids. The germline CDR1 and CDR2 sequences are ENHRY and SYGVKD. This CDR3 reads CAITSGTGGDEQYF. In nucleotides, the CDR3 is TGTGCCATTACCTCCGGGACAGGGGGGGACGAGCAGTACTTC.

The CDR3 sequence is CASSLALIRDPRAFF. CDR3 bases: TGTGCCAGCAGCTTGGCATTAATCCGGGACCCTCGGGCTTTCTTT. V and J are TRBV5-8 and TRBJ1-1; D possibly corresponds to TRBD1 (5 bases). The CDR3 runs to 15 residues. Trimming cost V 0 bases and J 11 bases, with 20 bases left between them. The germline V gene encodes CDR1 SGHTS and CDR2 YDEGEE.

The CDR3 bases are TGCGCCAGCAGCCAAGTAAGCGGGAGTAAACCCGGGGAGCTGTTTTTT. Translating gives CASSQVSGSKPGELFF. The V and J genes are TRBV4-3 and TRBJ2-2; 8 nucleotides line up with TRBD2. The length of the CDR3 is 16 residues. Germline V lookup: CDR1 LGHNA, CDR2 YSLEER. The J segment lost 6 bases and the V segment lost 1 base, leaving 7 bases of the junction unmatched.

In nucleotides, the CDR3 is TGTGCCAGCAGCGCAAGGTCTAGACGGGACACTGAAGCTTTCTTT. Translated, it gives CASSARSRRDTEAFF. This sequence joins TRBV7-8 and TRBJ1-1, with D unresolved. Germline V gives CDR1 SGHVS, CDR2 FQNEAQ. Trimming took 5 bases from V and 3 from J, leaving 16 bases between them. CDR3 length equals 15 residues.

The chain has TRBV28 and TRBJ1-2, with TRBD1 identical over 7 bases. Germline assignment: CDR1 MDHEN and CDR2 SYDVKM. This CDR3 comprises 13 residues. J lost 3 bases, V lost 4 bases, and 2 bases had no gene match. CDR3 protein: CASSYQGDYGYTF. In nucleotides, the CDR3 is TGTGCCAGCAGTTACCAGGGGGACTATGGCTACACCTTC.

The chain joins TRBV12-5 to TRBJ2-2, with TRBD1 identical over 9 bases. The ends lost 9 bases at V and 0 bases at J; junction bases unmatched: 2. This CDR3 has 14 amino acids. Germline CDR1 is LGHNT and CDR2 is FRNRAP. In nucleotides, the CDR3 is TGTGCTAGCTACAGGGGGCCGAACACCGGGGAGCTGTTTTTT. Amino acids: CASYRGPNTGELFF.

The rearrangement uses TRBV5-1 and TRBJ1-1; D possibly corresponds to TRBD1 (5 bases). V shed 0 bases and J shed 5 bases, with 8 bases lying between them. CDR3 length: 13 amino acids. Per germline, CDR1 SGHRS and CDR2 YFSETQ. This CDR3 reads CASSLEGRTEAFF. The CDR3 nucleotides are TGCGCCAGCAGCTTGGAGGGGCGGACTGAAGCTTTCTTT.

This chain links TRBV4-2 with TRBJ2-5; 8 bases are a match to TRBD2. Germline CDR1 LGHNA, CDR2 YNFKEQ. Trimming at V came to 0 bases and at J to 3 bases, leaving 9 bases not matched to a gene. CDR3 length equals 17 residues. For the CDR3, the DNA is TGTGCCAGCAGCCAAGAAGGGGGGGGACTAGGGGAAGAGACCCAGTACTTC. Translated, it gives CASSQEGGGLGEETQYF.

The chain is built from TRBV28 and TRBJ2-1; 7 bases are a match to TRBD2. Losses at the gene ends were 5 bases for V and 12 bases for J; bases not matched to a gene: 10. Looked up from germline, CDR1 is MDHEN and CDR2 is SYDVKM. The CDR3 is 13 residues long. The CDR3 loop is CASSTYGLVGQFF. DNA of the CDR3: TGTGCCAGCAGTACCTATGGACTAGTAGGGCAGTTCTTC. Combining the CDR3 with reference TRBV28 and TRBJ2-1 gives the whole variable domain DVKVTQSSRYLVKRTGEKVFLECVQDMDHENMFWYRQDPGLGLRLIYFSYDVKMKEKGDIPEGYSVSREKKERFSLILESASTNQTSMYLCASSTYGLVGQFFGPGTRLTVL.